Detailed here is one T cell receptor beta chain. Its cognate antigen is unknown. The source of the sample is a study of OX40 agonist ivuxolimab in advanced cancers. On the study more broadly: The patients' treatment was ivuxolimab, an agonistic anti-OX40 (CD134) antibody. Findings and limits, study-wide: It was also the case that some nonresponders had low normalized T-cell clonal expansion. With doses of 0.1 to 3.0 mg/kg, CD4+ and CD8+ blood T cells had undergone clonal expansion by week 6.

Only in-frame clones appear in the TCRdb table, and some are missing; sequencing was by immunoSEQ multiplex PCR. The repertoire holds about 77,000 clones, 65% to 85% seen once, with about 4.9% in the top ten. V lost 2 bases to trimming and J lost 3 bases; unmatched junction nucleotides: 4. The CDR3 runs 15 residues. In germline, CDR1 is SGDLS, CDR2 YYNGEE. The source was CD4+ or CD8+ T cells sorted from blood, collected in a trial of the OX40 agonist ivuxolimab. The chain has TRBV9 and TRBJ1-5, with 8 bases aligning to TRBD1. The receptor's source is an adult with an advanced solid tumor such as melanoma, head and neck, liver or kidney cancer. CDR3 bases: TGTGCCAGCAGCGTTGGGACAGGCCCCAATCAGCCCCAGCATTTT. Translating gives CASSVGTGPNQPQHF.